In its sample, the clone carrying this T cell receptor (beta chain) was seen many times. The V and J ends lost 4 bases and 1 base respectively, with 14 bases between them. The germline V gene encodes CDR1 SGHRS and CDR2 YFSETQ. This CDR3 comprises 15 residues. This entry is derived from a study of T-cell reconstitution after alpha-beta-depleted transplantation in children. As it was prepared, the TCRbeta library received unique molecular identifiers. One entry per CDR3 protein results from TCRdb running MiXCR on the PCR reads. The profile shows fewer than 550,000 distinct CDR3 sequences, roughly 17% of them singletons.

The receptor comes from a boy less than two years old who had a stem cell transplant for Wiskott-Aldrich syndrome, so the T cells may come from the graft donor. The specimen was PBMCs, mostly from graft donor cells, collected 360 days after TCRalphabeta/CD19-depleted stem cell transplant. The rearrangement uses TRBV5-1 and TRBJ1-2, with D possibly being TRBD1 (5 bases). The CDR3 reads CASSPRAFLNYGYTF. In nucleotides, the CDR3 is TGCGCCAGCAGCCCCAGGGCTTTCCTTAACTATGGCTACACCTTC.